These 9 T cell receptor beta chains were all obtained from the same sample, sequenced in a study of T cells in Graves' hyperthyroidism and ophthalmopathy. Amplification of TCR beta CDR3 regions was performed using RNA transcripts as template. First-round RT-PCR with HTBI primers amplified the TCR CDR3 region. Each CDR3 protein gets one entry after TCRdb re-called the multiplex PCR reads with MiXCR. The sample contains 300,000 to 350,000 distinct CDR3 sequences, roughly 17% of which appear only once. Sequenced sample: blood. These receptors were taken from a man aged 25 to 40 with Graves' hyperthyroidism.

The chain is built from TRBV5-1 and TRBJ2-5; D call uncertain. The CDR3 totals 11 residues. Germline V CDR1 and CDR2: SGHRS, YFSETQ. The V and J ends lost 6 bases and 5 bases respectively, with 8 bases between them. CDR3 bases: TGCGCCAGCACATACGGTGAGACCCAGTACTTC. It encodes CASTYGETQYF.

The chain carries TRBV3-1 and TRBJ2-7; D not certain. The CDR3 runs 13 residues. Germline CDR1 reads LGHDT; CDR2 reads YNNKEL (reference sequence). Trimming shortened V by 2 bases and J by 0 bases, and 5 bases separated the two germline ends. The CDR3 coding sequence is TGTGCCAGCAGCCAATTTTTCTCCTACGAGCAGTACTTC. Amino acids: CASSQFFSYEQYF.

This clonotype showed up just a few times. The chain links TRBV7-9 to TRBJ2-3; D is perhaps TRBD1 (6 bases). The CDR3 totals 15 residues. Trimming shortened V by 5 bases and J by 0 bases, and 12 bases separated the two germline ends. Germline V lookup: CDR1 SEHNR, CDR2 FQNEAQ (reference sequence). In DNA form, the CDR3 reads TGTGCCAGCAGCCCGGACAGACGGAGCACAGATACGCAGTATTTT. The encoded protein is CASSPDRRSTDTQYF. Full variable domain (rest looked up from reference TRBV7-9 and TRBJ2-3): DTGVSQNPRHKITKRGQNVTFRCDPISEHNRLYWYRQTLGQGPEFLTYFQNEAQLEKSRLLSDRFSAERPKGSFSTLEIQRTEQGDSAMYLCASSPDRRSTDTQYFGPGTRLTVL.

The V call is TRBV27, the J call TRBJ2-2, with TRBD1 identical over 7 bases. The J segment lost 6 bases and the V segment lost 5 bases, leaving 9 bases of the junction unmatched. Germline V lookup: CDR1 MNHEY, CDR2 SMNVEV (reference sequence). The CDR3 loop spans 15 amino acids. The CDR3 sequence: CASSTGTVRSGELFF. CDR3 bases: TGTGCCAGCAGTACCGGGACAGTTCGGTCCGGGGAGCTGTTTTTT.

Details on this clonotype: A read error may be the cause here, since a much bigger clone is one base away. The CDR3 DNA reads TGCAGTGCTAGAAAGGACATCTCCTCTACGCAGTATTTT. Amino acid sequence: CSARKDISSTQYF. V gene TRBV20-1 combines with J gene TRBJ2-3; TRBD1 is a possible D gene (5 bases). Germline assignment: CDR1 DFQATT and CDR2 SNEGSKA (reference sequence). V lost 2 bases to trimming and J lost 8 bases, with 14 bases between them. The CDR3 is 13 residues long.

This clonotype appeared many times. The J gene is TRBJ2-1, the V gene TRBV2; 8 bases line up with TRBD2. This CDR3 spans 15 amino acids. V was pared by 5 bases and J by 0 bases, with 3 bases of the junction left unmatched. Looked up from germline, CDR1 is SNHLY and CDR2 is FYNNEI. The CDR3 is CASSTSGSSYNEQFF. The CDR3, as DNA: TGTGCCAGCAGTACAAGCGGGAGCTCCTACAATGAGCAGTTCTTC.

This clonotype has a handful of counts. V and J are TRBV11-1 and TRBJ2-7; 8 bases are shared with TRBD2. V shed 10 bases and J 1 base; nucleotides not matched to a gene: 9. This CDR3 contains 14 residues. Germline values: CDR1 SGHAT, CDR2 FQDESV (reference sequence). CDR3 DNA: TGTGCCACAAAACCACTAGCGGTTTCCTACGAGCAGTACTTC. Residues: CATKPLAVSYEQYF.

This sequence joins TRBV12-3 or TRBV12-4 and TRBJ2-2, with 11 positions matching TRBD2. The CDR3 consists of 16 residues. With V trimmed by 5 bases and J by 5 bases, 7 bases remained unmatched. CDR3 in DNA: TGTGCCAGCAGTCCGCCTAGCGGGAGGTTAACCGGGGAGCTGTTTTTT. This sequence encodes CASSPPSGRLTGELFF.

This clonotype occurred many times. The chain recombines TRBV20-1 with TRBJ2-1, with 12 bases fitting TRBD2. V trimming: 4 bases; J trimming: 7 bases; junction bases outside the gene matches: 8. Germline V gene sequence: CDR1 DFQATT, CDR2 SNEGSKA (reference sequence). The CDR3 has 15 residues. Here the CDR3 DNA reads TGCAGTGCTATTTCCGGACTAGCGGGAAGGAATGAGCAGTTCTTC. Translated: CSAISGLAGRNEQFF.